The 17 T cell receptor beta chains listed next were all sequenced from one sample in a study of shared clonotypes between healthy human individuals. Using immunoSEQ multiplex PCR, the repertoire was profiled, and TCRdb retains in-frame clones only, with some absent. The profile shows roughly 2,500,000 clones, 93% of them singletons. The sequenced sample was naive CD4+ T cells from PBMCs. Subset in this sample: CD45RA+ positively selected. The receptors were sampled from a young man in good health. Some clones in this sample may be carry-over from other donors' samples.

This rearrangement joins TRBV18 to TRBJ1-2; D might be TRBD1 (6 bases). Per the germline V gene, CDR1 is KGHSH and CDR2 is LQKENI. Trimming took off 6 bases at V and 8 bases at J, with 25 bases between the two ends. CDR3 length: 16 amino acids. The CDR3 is CASSPSSRTTGYGYTF. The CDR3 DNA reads TGTGCCAGCTCCCCATCTTCTAGGACGACAGGTTACGGCTACACCTTC.

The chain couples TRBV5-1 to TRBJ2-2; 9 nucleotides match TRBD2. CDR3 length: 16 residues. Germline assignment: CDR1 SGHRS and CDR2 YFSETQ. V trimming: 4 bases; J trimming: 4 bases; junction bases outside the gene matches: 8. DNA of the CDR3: TGCGCCAGCAGCCAACCTAGCGGGATCGGCACCGGGGAGCTGTTTTTT. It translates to CASSQPSGIGTGELFF.

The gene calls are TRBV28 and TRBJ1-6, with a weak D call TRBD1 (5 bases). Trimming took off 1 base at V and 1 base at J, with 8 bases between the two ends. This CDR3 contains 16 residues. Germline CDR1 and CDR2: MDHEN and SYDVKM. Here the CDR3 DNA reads TGTGCCAGCAGTTTATTTTGGACATCCTATAATTCACCCCTCCACTTT. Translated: CASSLFWTSYNSPLHF.

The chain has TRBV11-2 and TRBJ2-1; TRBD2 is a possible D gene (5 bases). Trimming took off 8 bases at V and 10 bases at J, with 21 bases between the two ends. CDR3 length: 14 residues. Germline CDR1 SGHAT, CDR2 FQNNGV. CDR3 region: CASSKIPGMGEQFF. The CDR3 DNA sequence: TGTGCCAGCTCAAAGATCCCGGGGATGGGGGAGCAGTTCTTC.

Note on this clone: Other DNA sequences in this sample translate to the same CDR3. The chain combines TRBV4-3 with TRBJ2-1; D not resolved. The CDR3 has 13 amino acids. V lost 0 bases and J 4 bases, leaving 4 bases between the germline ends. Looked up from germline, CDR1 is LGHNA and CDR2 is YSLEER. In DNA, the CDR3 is TGCGCCAGCAGCCAAGATTTATACAATGAGCAGTTCTTC. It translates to CASSQDLYNEQFF.

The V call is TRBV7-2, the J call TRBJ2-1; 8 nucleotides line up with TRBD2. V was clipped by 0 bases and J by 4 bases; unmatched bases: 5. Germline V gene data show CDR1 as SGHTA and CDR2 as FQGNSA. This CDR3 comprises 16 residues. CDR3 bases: TGTGCCAGCAGCTTAGCAGGACTAGCAGTATACAATGAGCAGTTCTTC. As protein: CASSLAGLAVYNEQFF.

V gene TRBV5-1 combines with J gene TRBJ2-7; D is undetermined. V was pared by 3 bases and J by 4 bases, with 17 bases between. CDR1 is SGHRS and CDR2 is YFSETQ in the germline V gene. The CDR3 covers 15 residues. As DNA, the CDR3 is TGCGCCAGCAGCTGGGGTGGACGTACAACTTACGAGCAGTACTTC. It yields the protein CASSWGGRTTYEQYF.

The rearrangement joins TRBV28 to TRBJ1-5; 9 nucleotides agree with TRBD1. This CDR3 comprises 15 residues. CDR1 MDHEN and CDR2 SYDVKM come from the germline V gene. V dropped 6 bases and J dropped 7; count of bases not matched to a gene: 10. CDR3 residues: CASRAGQGVGQPQHF. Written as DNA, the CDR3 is TGTGCCAGCAGGGCGGGACAGGGAGTAGGGCAGCCCCAGCATTTT. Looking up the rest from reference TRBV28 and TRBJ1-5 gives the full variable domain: DVKVTQSSRYLVKRTGEKVFLECVQDMDHENMFWYRQDPGLGLRLIYFSYDVKMKEKGDIPEGYSVSREKKERFSLILESASTNQTSMYLCASRAGQGVGQPQHFGDGTRLSIL.

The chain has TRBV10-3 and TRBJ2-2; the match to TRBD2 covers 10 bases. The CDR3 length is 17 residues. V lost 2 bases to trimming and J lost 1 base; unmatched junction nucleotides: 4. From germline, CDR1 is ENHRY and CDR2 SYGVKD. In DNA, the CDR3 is TGTGCCATCAGTGAGACCGGACTAGCGGAGAACACCGGGGAGCTGTTTTTT. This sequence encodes CAISETGLAENTGELFF.

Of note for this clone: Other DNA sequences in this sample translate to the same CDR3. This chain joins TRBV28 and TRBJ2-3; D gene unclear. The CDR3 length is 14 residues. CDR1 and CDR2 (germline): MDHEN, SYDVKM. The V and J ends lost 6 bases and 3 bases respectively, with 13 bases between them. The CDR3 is CASSTIQGTDTQYF. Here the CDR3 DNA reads TGTGCCAGCAGCACTATCCAAGGGACAGATACGCAGTATTTT.

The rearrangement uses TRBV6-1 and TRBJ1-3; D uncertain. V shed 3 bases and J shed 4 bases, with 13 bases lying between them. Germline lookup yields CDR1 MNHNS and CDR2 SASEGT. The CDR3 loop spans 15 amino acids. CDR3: CASSDGFMRGNTIYF. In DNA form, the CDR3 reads TGTGCCAGCAGTGACGGGTTTATGCGCGGAAACACCATATATTTT.

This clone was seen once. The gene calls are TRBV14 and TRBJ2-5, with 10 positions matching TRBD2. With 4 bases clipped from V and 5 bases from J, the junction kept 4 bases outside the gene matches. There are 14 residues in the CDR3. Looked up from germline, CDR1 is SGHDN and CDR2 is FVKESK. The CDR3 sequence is CASSPTSGVETQYF. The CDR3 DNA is TGTGCCAGCAGCCCCACTAGCGGGGTCGAGACCCAGTACTTC.

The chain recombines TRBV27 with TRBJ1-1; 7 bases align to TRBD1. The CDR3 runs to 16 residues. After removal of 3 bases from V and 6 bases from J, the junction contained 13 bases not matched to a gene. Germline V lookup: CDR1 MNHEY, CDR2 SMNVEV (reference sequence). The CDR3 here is CASSFGWGQRSAEAFF. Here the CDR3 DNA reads TGTGCCAGCAGTTTTGGGTGGGGACAGAGAAGTGCTGAAGCTTTCTTT.

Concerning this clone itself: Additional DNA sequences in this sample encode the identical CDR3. This CDR3 reads CASSPLPQETQYF. As DNA, the CDR3 is TGTGCCAGCTCACCGCTCCCCCAAGAGACCCAGTACTTC. This chain joins TRBV18 and TRBJ2-5; D gene ambiguous. In germline, CDR1 is KGHSH, CDR2 LQKENI. The CDR3 has 13 amino acids. V was clipped by 3 bases and J by 1 base, with 6 bases between them.

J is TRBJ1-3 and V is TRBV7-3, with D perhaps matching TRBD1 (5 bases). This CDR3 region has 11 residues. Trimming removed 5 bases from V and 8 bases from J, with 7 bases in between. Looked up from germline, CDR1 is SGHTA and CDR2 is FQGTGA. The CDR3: CASSQGDTIYF. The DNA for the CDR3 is TGTGCCAGCAGCCAGGGTGACACCATATATTTT.

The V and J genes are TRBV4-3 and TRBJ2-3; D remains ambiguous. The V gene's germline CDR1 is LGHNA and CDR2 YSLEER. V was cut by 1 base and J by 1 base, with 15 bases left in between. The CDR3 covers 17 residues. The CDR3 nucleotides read TGCGCCAGCAGCCAAGCCTACCGGTACTCCGGCACAGATACGCAGTATTTT. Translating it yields CASSQAYRYSGTDTQYF.

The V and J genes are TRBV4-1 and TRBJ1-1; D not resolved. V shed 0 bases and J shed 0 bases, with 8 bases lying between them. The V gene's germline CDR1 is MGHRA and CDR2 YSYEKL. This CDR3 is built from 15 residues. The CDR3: CASSQDWGLNTEAFF. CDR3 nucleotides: TGCGCCAGCAGCCAAGACTGGGGTCTGAACACTGAAGCTTTCTTT.